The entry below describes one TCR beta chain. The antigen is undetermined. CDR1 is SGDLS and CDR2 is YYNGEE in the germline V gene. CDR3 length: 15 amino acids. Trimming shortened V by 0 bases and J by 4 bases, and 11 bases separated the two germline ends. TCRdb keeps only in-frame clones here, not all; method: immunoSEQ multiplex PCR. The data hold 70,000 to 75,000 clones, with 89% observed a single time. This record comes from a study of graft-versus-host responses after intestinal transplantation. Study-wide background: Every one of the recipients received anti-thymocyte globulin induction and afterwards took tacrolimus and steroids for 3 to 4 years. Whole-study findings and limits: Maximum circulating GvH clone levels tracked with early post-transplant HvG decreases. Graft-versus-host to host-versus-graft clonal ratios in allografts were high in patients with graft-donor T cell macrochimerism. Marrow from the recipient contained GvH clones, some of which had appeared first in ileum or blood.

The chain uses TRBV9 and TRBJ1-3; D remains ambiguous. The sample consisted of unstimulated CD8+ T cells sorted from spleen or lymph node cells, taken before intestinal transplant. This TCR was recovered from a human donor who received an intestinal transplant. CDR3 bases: TGTGCCAGCAGCGTAGAATCAGGACTCGGAAACACCATATATTTT. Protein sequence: CASSVESGLGNTIYF.